These 25 T cell receptor beta chains came from one sample sequenced in a study of Ad26.COV2.S vaccination and SARS-CoV-2 variants. Treatment defined: around 19 received Ad26.COV2.S at low or high dose, single or two shots; several received placebo; per-sample allocation not given. Day 63 following the first vaccine or placebo injection was when the samples were taken. Method: immunoSEQ multiplex PCR; TCRdb's copy keeps in-frame clones and lacks some. The data show about 350,000 clones, 88% seen once. Here the sequenced sample was peripheral blood, taken in a trial of Ad26.COV2.S vaccine versus placebo. The receptor set was obtained from a person between 18 and 60 years old who received the Ad26.COV2.S COVID-19 vaccine or a placebo.

The chain carries TRBV27 and TRBJ1-2; D call uncertain. Germline V gene data show CDR1 as MNHEY and CDR2 as SMNVEV (reference sequence). The CDR3 runs 12 residues. V was trimmed by 6 bases and J by 7 bases, leaving 12 bases between them. CDR3 sequence (DNA): TGTGCCAGCAGACATGGGGAGGGTGGCTACACCTTC. Translated, it gives CASRHGEGGYTF.

J is TRBJ1-6 and V is TRBV5-1, with 9 bases fitting TRBD1. The CDR3 has 18 amino acids. Germline values: CDR1 SGHRS, CDR2 YFSETQ. V shed 4 bases, J shed 5 bases, and the junction held 13 bases outside the gene matches. CDR3 sequence (DNA): TGCGCCAGCAGCACGGGACAGGGCCCCAATCTTAATAATTCACCCCTCCACTTT. Its protein product is CASSTGQGPNLNNSPLHF.

The gene calls are TRBV5-5 and TRBJ2-7; D is perhaps TRBD1 or TRBD2 (5 bases each). Germline V gene sequence: CDR1 SGHKS, CDR2 YYEKEE (reference sequence). Trimming cost V 0 bases and J 0 bases, with 16 bases left between them. There are 17 residues in the CDR3. CDR3 DNA sequence: TGTGCCAGCAGCTTGGCGACGGGACGGGTGAGCTCCTACGAGCAGTACTTC. This codes for CASSLATGRVSSYEQYF. The full variable domain, with the rest looked up from reference TRBV5-5 and TRBJ2-7, is DAGVTQSPTHLIKTRGQQVTLRCSPISGHKSVSWYQQVLGQGPQFIFQYYEKEERGRGNFPDRFSARQFPNYSSELNVNALLLGDSALYLCASSLATGRVSSYEQYFGPGTRLTVT.

The V gene is TRBV28, the J gene TRBJ2-2; no clear D. Germline loops: CDR1 MDHEN, CDR2 SYDVKM. The V end was cut by 8 bases, the J end by 6 bases, with 10 bases between. This CDR3 is 12 amino acids long. The CDR3 is CASRPMSGELFF. Here the CDR3 DNA reads TGTGCCAGCCGTCCGATGTCCGGGGAGCTGTTTTTT.

This clone showed up just a few times. The chain carries TRBV5-6 and TRBJ1-6, with unresolved D. V was cut by 1 base and J by 8 bases, with 10 bases left in between. The germline V gene encodes CDR1 SGHDT and CDR2 YYEEEE. The CDR3 sequence is 14 residues long. The CDR3 protein is CASSLSRRDSPLHF. In DNA form, the CDR3 reads TGTGCCAGCAGCTTGTCCCGGAGGGATTCACCCCTCCACTTT.

The V and J genes are TRBV6-5 and TRBJ1-2; a possible D gene is TRBD1 (5 bases). Germline lookup yields CDR1 MNHEY and CDR2 SVGAGI. The V end lost 8 bases, the J end lost 0 bases, and 13 bases lay between the germline ends. The CDR3 consists of 14 residues. The CDR3 DNA reads TGTGCCAGCTGCGCAGACAGAGCTAACTATGGCTACACCTTC. As protein: CASCADRANYGYTF.

The chain links TRBV27 to TRBJ1-2; tentatively, D is TRBD1 (6 bases). The V and J ends lost 2 bases and 3 bases respectively, with 13 bases between them. The CDR3 loop spans 15 amino acids. Germline CDR1 is MNHEY and CDR2 is SMNVEV (reference sequence). CDR3 in DNA: TGTGCCAGCAGTTTACTGGGGGGGCTAGACTATGGCTACACCTTC. It is translated as CASSLLGGLDYGYTF.

This chain uses TRBV30 with TRBJ1-1; 8 nucleotides match TRBD1. J was trimmed by 4 bases and V by 5 bases; bases with no gene match: 3. The germline CDR1 and CDR2 sequences are GTSNPN and SVGIG (reference sequence). The CDR3 is made up of 12 amino acids. CDR3 nucleotides: TGTGCCTGGCTCACAGGGGGCACTGAAGCTTTCTTT. As protein: CAWLTGGTEAFF.

The CDR3 spells CASSLAPRSGYTF. CDR3 DNA: TGCGCCAGCAGCTTGGCACCCAGGTCTGGCTACACCTTC. The rearrangement joins TRBV5-1 to TRBJ1-2; D uncertain. Germline-derived CDR1 and CDR2 are SGHRS and YFSETQ. The CDR3 runs to 13 residues. Trimming took 0 bases from V and 7 from J, leaving 10 bases between them.

This clone was seen a handful of times. The chain joins TRBV13 to TRBJ1-3; D remains ambiguous. CDR3 size: 16 residues. Germline CDR1 PRHDT, CDR2 FYEKMQ (reference sequence). V dropped 3 bases and J dropped 0 bases, with 12 bases sitting between them. For the CDR3, the DNA is TGTGCCAGCAGCTTTGGGGTTCGGGTCTCTGGAAACACCATATATTTT. Its translation is CASSFGVRVSGNTIYF.

In this sample, this clone turned up once. The V and J genes are TRBV28 and TRBJ1-5; maybe TRBD1 (5 bases). The germline V gene encodes CDR1 MDHEN and CDR2 SYDVKM. The CDR3 length is 18 residues. Trimming shortened V by 6 bases and J by 0 bases, and 21 bases separated the two germline ends. The CDR3 here is CASRPDSGPTYSNQPQHF. The CDR3 DNA reads as TGTGCCAGCAGGCCCGACAGCGGTCCGACGTATAGCAATCAGCCCCAGCATTTT.

The CDR3, as DNA: TGCAGCGTCCCTATAAGGGCCGGGGAGCTGTTTTTT. It yields the protein CSVPIRAGELFF. This chain joins TRBV29-1 and TRBJ2-2, with no clear D. Trimming removed 6 bases at V and 6 bases at J, with 11 bases between. The CDR3 contains 12 residues. Germline loops: CDR1 SQVTM, CDR2 ANQGSEA.

This chain uses TRBV5-4 with TRBJ1-2; 8 nucleotides align to TRBD1. This CDR3 comprises 14 residues. Germline trimming cut 4 bases from V and 2 bases from J; bases unmatched to any gene: 4. CDR1 and CDR2 (germline): SGHNT, YYREEE (reference sequence). The DNA for the CDR3 is TGTGCCAGCAGCCTCCGGGACAGGAACTATGGCTACACCTTC. Translation gives CASSLRDRNYGYTF.

This clone was seen only a few times. This chain uses TRBV6-1 with TRBJ1-6; no firm D call. Germline values: CDR1 MNHNS, CDR2 SASEGT. This CDR3 is 13 amino acids long. Trimming left V 2 bases short and J 8 bases short, with 7 bases between. CDR3 region: CASSENSYSPLHF. The CDR3 nucleotides read TGTGCCAGCAGTGAAAACTCCTATTCACCCCTCCACTTT.

The rearrangement uses TRBV10-3 and TRBJ2-7; D might be TRBD1 or TRBD2, each matching 6 bases. Germline lookup yields CDR1 ENHRY and CDR2 SYGVKD. V was cut by 3 bases and J by 0 bases, with 21 bases left in between. The CDR3 length is 18 residues. The CDR3 here is CAISDLIKGGGNSYEQYF. CDR3 nucleotide sequence: TGTGCCATCAGTGATCTTATAAAAGGGGGAGGAAACTCCTACGAGCAGTACTTC.

CDR3 residues: CASKVSGNTGELFF. CDR3 nucleotide sequence: TGTGCCAGTAAAGTGTCGGGTAACACCGGGGAGCTGTTTTTT. The V and J genes are TRBV19 and TRBJ2-2; D gene ambiguous. Germline-derived CDR1 and CDR2 are LNHDA and SQIVND (reference sequence). This CDR3 contains 14 residues. V lost 7 bases and J lost 2, with 11 bases in between.

This clone was seen only a few times. This chain uses TRBV6-6 with TRBJ2-7, with TRBD2 as a possible D gene (6 bases). CDR1 and CDR2 from the germline V gene are MNHNY and SVGAGI (reference sequence). The CDR3 spans 13 residues. Trimming shortened V by 10 bases and J by 1 base, and 14 bases separated the two germline ends. In DNA, the CDR3 is TGTGCCACCCGGCGGGAAGGGTCCTACGAGCAGTACTTC. Amino acid sequence: CATRREGSYEQYF.

This rearrangement joins TRBV18 to TRBJ2-2; 9 bases line up with TRBD1. CDR1 is KGHSH, CDR2 LQKENI, per germline. The CDR3 consists of 17 residues. Trimming removed 2 bases from V and 0 bases from J; junction bases left unmatched: 4. The CDR3 here is CASSPGTGLTNTGELFF. CDR3 bases: TGTGCCAGCTCACCAGGGACAGGGCTTACGAACACCGGGGAGCTGTTTTTT. Supplemented by reference TRBV18 and TRBJ2-2, the full variable domain reads NAGVMQNPRHLVRRRGQEARLRCSPMKGHSHVYWYRQLPEEGLKFMVYLQKENIIDESGMPKERFSAEFPKEGPSILRIQQVVRGDSAAYFCASSPGTGLTNTGELFFGEGSRLTVL.

This clone was counted once. This chain links TRBV5-1 with TRBJ1-6; D perhaps matches TRBD1 (6 bases). This CDR3 contains 13 residues. With 5 bases removed from V and 6 bases from J, the gap between germline ends came to 9 bases. From germline, CDR1 is SGHRS and CDR2 YFSETQ. CDR3 sequence reads: CASRWTVNSPLHF. CDR3 in DNA: TGCGCCAGCAGGTGGACAGTTAATTCACCCCTCCACTTT.

This clone was detected only a few times. The rearrangement links TRBV5-1 to TRBJ2-1; D uncertain. With 5 bases removed from V and 7 bases from J, the gap between germline ends came to 16 bases. This CDR3 comprises 14 residues. CDR1 is SGHRS and CDR2 is YFSETQ in the germline V gene. The CDR3 spells CASRSIPGLNEQFF. CDR3 DNA: TGCGCCAGCAGATCGATTCCCGGCCTAAATGAGCAGTTCTTC. Combining the CDR3 with reference TRBV5-1 and TRBJ2-1 gives the whole variable domain KAGVTQTPRYLIKTRGQQVTLSCSPISGHRSVSWYQQTPGQGLQFLFEYFSETQRNKGNFPGRFSGRQFSNSRSEMNVSTLELGDSALYLCASRSIPGLNEQFFGPGTRLTVL.

The chain carries TRBV18 and TRBJ2-5, with unresolved D. Germline CDR1 and CDR2: KGHSH and LQKENI. The CDR3 covers 12 residues. V was cut by 6 bases and J by 1 base, with 6 bases left in between. CDR3 nucleotides: TGTGCCAGCTCGTATGCCCAAGAGACCCAGTACTTC. It encodes CASSYAQETQYF.

J is TRBJ1-5 and V is TRBV30; TRBD1 matches at 8 bases. The CDR3 loop spans 18 amino acids. V gave up 0 bases and J gave up 3 bases; unmatched junction bases: 13. The germline gives CDR1 GTSNPN, CDR2 SVGIG (reference sequence). CDR3: CAWSVGRLGQALNQPQHF. As DNA, the CDR3 is TGTGCCTGGAGTGTAGGGCGATTGGGACAGGCCCTCAATCAGCCCCAGCATTTT.

V usage is TRBV18 and J usage is TRBJ2-7; D possibly matches TRBD1 or TRBD2 (5 bases each). This CDR3 spans 14 amino acids. Deletions cut 2 bases from V and 2 bases from J, with 10 bases between. Germline V CDR1 and CDR2: KGHSH, LQKENI. For the CDR3, the DNA is TGTGCCAGCTCACCATTGACGGGGCCCTACGAGCAGTACTTC. It yields the protein CASSPLTGPYEQYF.

V usage is TRBV5-5 and J usage is TRBJ1-2; D is undetermined. The CDR3 covers 14 residues. Trimming took 3 bases from V and 0 from J, leaving 9 bases between them. CDR1 is SGHKS and CDR2 is YYEKEE in the germline V gene (reference sequence). CDR3 sequence (DNA): TGTGCCAGCAGCTCGAGCTACACTAACTATGGCTACACCTTC. This codes for CASSSSYTNYGYTF.

Here the CDR3 reads CASSAPSHEQYF. The CDR3 coding sequence is TGTGCCAGCAGTGCTCCTTCCCACGAGCAGTACTTC. The rearrangement joins TRBV6-2 or TRBV6-3 to TRBJ2-7; the D is unclear. The CDR3 totals 12 residues. In germline, CDR1 is MNHEY, CDR2 SVGEGT. V dropped 5 bases and J dropped 5 bases, with 10 bases sitting between them.